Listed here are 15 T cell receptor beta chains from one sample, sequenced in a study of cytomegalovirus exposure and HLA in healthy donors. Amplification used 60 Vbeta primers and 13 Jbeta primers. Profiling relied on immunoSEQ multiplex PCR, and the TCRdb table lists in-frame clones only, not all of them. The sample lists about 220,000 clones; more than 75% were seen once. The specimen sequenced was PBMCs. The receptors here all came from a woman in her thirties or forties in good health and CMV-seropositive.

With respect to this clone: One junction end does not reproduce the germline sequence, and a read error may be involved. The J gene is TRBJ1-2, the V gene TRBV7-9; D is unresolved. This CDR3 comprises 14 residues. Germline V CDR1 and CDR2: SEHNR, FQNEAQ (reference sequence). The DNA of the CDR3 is TGTTCCAGCAGCTTAGCAGCACTCAACTATGGCTACACCTTC. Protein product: CSSSLAALNYGYTF.

CDR3 protein: CASSLTGGQETQYF. The CDR3 bases are TGTGCCAGCAGCTTAACAGGGGGCCAAGAGACCCAGTACTTC. The chain employs TRBV7-9 and TRBJ2-5; 8 bases are shared with TRBD1. The length of the CDR3 is 14 residues. With V trimmed by 2 bases and J by 1 base, 0 bases remained unmatched. Germline V CDR1 and CDR2: SEHNR, FQNEAQ (reference sequence).

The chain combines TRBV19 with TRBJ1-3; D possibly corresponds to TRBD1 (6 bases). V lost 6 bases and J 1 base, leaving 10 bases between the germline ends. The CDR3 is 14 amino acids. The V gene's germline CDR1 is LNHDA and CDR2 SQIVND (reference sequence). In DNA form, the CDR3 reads TGTGCCAGTAGCGTACAGGGATCTGGAAACACCATATATTTT. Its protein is CASSVQGSGNTIYF.

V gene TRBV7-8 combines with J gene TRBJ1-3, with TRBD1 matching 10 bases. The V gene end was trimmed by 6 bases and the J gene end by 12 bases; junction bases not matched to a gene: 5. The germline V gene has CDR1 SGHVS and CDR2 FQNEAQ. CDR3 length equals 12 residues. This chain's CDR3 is CASSLTGGDIYF. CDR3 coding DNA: TGTGCCAGCAGTTTGACAGGGGGCGACATATATTTT.

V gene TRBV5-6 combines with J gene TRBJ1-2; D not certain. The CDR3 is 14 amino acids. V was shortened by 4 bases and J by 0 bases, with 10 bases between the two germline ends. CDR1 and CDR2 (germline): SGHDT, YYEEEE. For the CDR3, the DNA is TGTGCCAGCAGCGGAGGGCCTACTAACTATGGCTACACCTTC. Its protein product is CASSGGPTNYGYTF.

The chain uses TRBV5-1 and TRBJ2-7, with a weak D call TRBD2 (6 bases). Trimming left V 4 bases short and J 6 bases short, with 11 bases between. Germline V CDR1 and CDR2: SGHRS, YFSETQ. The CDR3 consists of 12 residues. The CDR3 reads CASSRGVGEQYF. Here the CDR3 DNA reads TGCGCCAGCAGCCGCGGGGTAGGCGAGCAGTACTTC.

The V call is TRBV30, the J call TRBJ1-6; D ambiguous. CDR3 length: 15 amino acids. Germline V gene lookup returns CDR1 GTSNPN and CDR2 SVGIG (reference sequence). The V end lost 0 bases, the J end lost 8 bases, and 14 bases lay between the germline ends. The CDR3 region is CAWSVQRAGDSPLHF. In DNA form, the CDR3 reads TGTGCCTGGAGTGTACAGAGGGCGGGTGATTCACCCCTCCACTTT. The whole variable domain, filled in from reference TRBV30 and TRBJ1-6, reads SQTIHQWPATLVQPVGSPLSLECTVEGTSNPNLYWYRQAAGRGLQLLFYSVGIGQISSEVPQNLSASRPQDRQFILSSKKLLLSDSGFYLCAWSVQRAGDSPLHFGNGTRLTVT.

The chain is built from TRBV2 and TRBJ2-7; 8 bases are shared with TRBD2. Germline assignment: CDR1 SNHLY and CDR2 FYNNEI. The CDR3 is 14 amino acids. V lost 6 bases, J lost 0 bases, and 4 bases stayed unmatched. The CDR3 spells CASSLAGTSYEQYF. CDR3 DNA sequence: TGTGCCAGCAGCTTAGCGGGGACCTCCTACGAGCAGTACTTC.

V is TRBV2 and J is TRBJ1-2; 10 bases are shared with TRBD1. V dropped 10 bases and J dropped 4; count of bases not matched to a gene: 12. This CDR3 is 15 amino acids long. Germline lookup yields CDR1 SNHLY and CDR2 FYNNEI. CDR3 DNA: TGTGCCACCCTCTCCGGGACAGGGGAGGGCTATGGCTACACCTTC. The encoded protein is CATLSGTGEGYGYTF. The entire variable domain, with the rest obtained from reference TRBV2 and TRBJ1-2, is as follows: EPEVTQTPSHQVTQMGQEVILRCVPISNHLYFYWYRQILGQKVEFLVSFYNNEISEKSEIFDDQFSVERPDGSNFTLKIRSTKLEDSAMYFCATLSGTGEGYGYTFGSGTRLTVV.

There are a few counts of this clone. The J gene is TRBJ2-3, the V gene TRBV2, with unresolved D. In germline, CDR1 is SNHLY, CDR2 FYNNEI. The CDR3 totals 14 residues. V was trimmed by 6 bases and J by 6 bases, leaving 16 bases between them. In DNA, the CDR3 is TGTGCCAGCAGAGTGAGCGTCCTCGGGGATACGCAGTATTTT. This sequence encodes CASRVSVLGDTQYF.

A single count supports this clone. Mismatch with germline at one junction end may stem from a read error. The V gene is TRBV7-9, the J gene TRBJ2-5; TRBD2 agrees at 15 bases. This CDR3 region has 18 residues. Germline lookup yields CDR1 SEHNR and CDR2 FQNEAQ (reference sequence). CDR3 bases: TGTTCCAGCAGCCTAGGACTAGCGGGGGGGCCCGTCCAAGAGACCCAGTACTTC. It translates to CSSSLGLAGGPVQETQYF. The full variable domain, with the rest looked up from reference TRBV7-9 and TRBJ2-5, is DTGVSQNPRHKITKRGQNVTFRCDPISEHNRLYWYRQTLGQGPEFLTYFQNEAQLEKSRLLSDRFSAERPKGSFSTLEIQRTEQGDSAMYLCSSSLGLAGGPVQETQYFGPGTRLLVL.

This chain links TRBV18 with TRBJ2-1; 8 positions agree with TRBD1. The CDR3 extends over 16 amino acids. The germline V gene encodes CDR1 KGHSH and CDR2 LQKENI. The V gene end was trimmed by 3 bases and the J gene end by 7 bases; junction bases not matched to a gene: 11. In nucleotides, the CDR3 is TGTGCCAGCTCACCCCCCGTGGACAGGGTAATAAATGAGCAGTTCTTC. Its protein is CASSPPVDRVINEQFF.

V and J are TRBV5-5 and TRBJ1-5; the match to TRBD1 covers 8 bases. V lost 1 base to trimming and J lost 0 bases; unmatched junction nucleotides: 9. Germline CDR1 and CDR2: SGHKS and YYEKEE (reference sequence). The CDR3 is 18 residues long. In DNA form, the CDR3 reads TGTGCCAGCAGCTTGACAGGACAGGGAAGGCCTAGCAATCAGCCCCAGCATTTT. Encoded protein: CASSLTGQGRPSNQPQHF.

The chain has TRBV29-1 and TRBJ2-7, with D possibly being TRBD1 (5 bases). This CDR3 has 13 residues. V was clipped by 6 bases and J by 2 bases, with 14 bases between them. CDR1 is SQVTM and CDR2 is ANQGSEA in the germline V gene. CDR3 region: CSVSGGRAYEQYF. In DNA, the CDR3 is TGCAGCGTGAGTGGTGGCAGGGCCTACGAGCAGTACTTC.

The CDR3 sequence is CASSFLQGGFAEQYF. DNA of the CDR3: TGTGCCAGCAGCTTTTTGCAAGGAGGTTTCGCCGAGCAGTACTTC. The chain couples TRBV7-3 to TRBJ2-7; possible D gene TRBD2, 5 bases. V dropped 3 bases and J dropped 6 bases, with 18 bases sitting between them. The CDR3 has 15 residues. Per the germline V gene, CDR1 is SGHTA and CDR2 is FQGTGA. The variable domain in full, completed from reference TRBV7-3 and TRBJ2-7, reads GAGVSQTPSNKVTEKGKYVELRCDPISGHTALYWYRQSLGQGPEFLIYFQGTGAADDSGLPNDRFFAVRPEGSVSTLKIQRTERGDSAVYLCASSFLQGGFAEQYFGPGTRLTVT.